A selection of T cell receptor beta chains follows, all from one sample in a study of CD8+CD57+ T cells in acquired aplastic anemia. TCRdb recomputed calls from the reads with MiXCR, one row per CDR3 protein. This table has roughly 280,000 distinct CDR3 sequences, roughly 61% appearing once. The source material was sorted CD4+, CD8+, or CD8+CD57+ T cells (not recorded which) from PBMCs. The receptors originated from a human donor with aplastic anemia. CDR3s include the opening cysteine and the closing phenylalanine or tryptophan. D genes are given only for firm matches. Size values are once, few and many counts, or a class for expanded clones, and some rows have none.

V,J,size,D,DNA,CDR3
TRBV25-1,TRBJ1-2,NA,NA,TGTGCCAGCAGTGTCCCTTTTAGAGTGGCTATATTCTTATGTGCTAACTATGGCTACACCTTC,CASSVPFRVAIFLCANYGYTF
TRBV3-1,TRBJ2-1,many,NA,TGTGCCAGCAGCCAAGAGAGGGGGGGGGGAACGTTCTTC,CASSQERGGGTFF
TRBV20-1,TRBJ2-2,NA,TRBD1,TGCAGTCAGGGGGCTCACACCGGGGAGCTGTTTTTT,CSQGAHTGELFF
TRBV2,TRBJ2-7,many,NA,TGTGCCAGCAGCAGTAAGCCAGGGGCCGAGCAGTACTTC,CASSSKPGAEQYF
TRBV15,TRBJ1-6,NA,TRBD1,TGTGCCACCAGCGTCGGGACAGATAATTCACCCCTCCACTTT,CATSVGTDNSPLHF
TRBV11-1,TRBJ1-4,NA,NA,TGTGCCAGCAGCTTAGGTATCGAGACCGTCCTGTTTTTT,CASSLGIETVLFF
TRBV7-9,TRBJ1-6,many,NA,TGTGCCAGCAGCTTAGCAGTAGGGCCCCCTGGGGGCTCACCCCTCCACTTT,CASSLAVGPPGGSPLHF
TRBV9,TRBJ2-1,NA,TRBD2,TGTGCCAGCAGCGTAGGACTAGCGGAGTACAATGAGCAGTTCTTC,CASSVGLAEYNEQFF
TRBV4-2,TRBJ2-5,few,NA,TGTGCCAGCAGCCAATTTGGATCGGAATGGGACTCACCCTCCTCAGTCCAAGAGACCCAGTACTTC,CASSQFGSEWDSPSSVQETQYF
TRBV20-1,TRBJ1-2,many,TRBD1,TGCAGTGCAGTCGGGACAGGGCGAGGCTACACCTTC,CSAVGTGRGYTF
TRBV7-9,TRBJ2-1,NA,NA,TGTGCCAGCAGCCATAGCACGGGGGCTGGGGTCTTC,CASSHSTGAGVF
TRBV10-3,TRBJ1-1,NA,NA,TGTGCCATCAGTGATTTTGGCGGCTTAGGGAACACTGAAGCTTTCTTT,CAISDFGGLGNTEAFF
TRBV5-1,TRBJ2-7,NA,TRBD2,TGCGCCAGCAGCACGGGGGCTAGCGGGACCTCCTACGAGCAGTACTTC,CASSTGASGTSYEQYF
TRBV11-2,TRBJ2-1,NA,TRBD2,TGTGCCAGCGGCCCTCCACCTAGCGGTTTCAATGAGCAGTTCTTC,CASGPPPSGFNEQFF
TRBV9,TRBJ2-2,NA,NA,TGTGCCAGCGGGAGGACGGACACCGGGGAGCTGTTTTTT,CASGRTDTGELFF
TRBV6-6,TRBJ1-6,NA,NA,TGTGCCAGCAGGCTGACAGGCAATTCACCCCCTCACTTT,CASRLTGNSPPHF
TRBV3-1,TRBJ1-3,NA,NA,TGTGCCAGCAGCCAAGCTGGGTATCACATATATTTT,CASSQAGYHIYF
TRBV6-1,TRBJ2-7,NA,NA,TGTGCCAGCAGTGAAGCGCTTCCTCGCGCCTACGAGCAGTACTTC,CASSEALPRAYEQYF
TRBV5-1,TRBJ1-1,many,TRBD1,TGCGCCAGCAGCTTTTCAGGGGGTGACACTGAAGCTTTCTTT,CASSFSGGDTEAFF
TRBV3-1,TRBJ1-2,few,NA,TGTGCCAGCAGCCCCACACGGACTAGCAGGGAGGGATATGGCTACACCTTC,CASSPTRTSREGYGYTF
TRBV20-1,TRBJ2-7,NA,TRBD1,TGCAGTGCTAGAGGAGGGACAGCCCGAAACGAGCAGTACTTC,CSARGGTARNEQYF
TRBV7-8,TRBJ2-1,NA,NA,TGTGCCAGCAAACAGGTAATCGATGAGCAGTTCTTC,CASKQVIDEQFF
TRBV7-9,TRBJ2-1,once,TRBD1,TGTGCCTGCAGCTTAGGGGGCATCGATCAATTCTTC,CACSLGGIDQFF
TRBV30,TRBJ1-5,many,NA,TGTGCCTTCGTCAACAGGAGGAATCAGCCCCAGCATTTT,CAFVNRRNQPQHF
TRBV2,TRBJ1-5,many,NA,TGTGCCAGCAGCGGGGGGGGGGTCAGCAATCAGCCCCAGCATTTT,CASSGGGVSNQPQHF
TRBV5-1,TRBJ2-7,NA,NA,TGCGCCAGCAGCTTGGATGGGGTTGGCGAGCAGTACTTC,CASSLDGVGEQYF
TRBV10-2,TRBJ2-7,NA,NA,TGCGACAGCAGTGAAAGTTACGAGCAGTACTTC,CDSSESYEQYF
TRBV7-9,TRBJ1-1,NA,TRBD1,TGTGCTAGTGGTGCGGACAGGGTAGAAGCTTTCTTT,CASGADRVEAFF
TRBV7-3,TRBJ2-3,NA,NA,TGTGCCAGCAGCTCCCAGGGCCGGGGGAGCACAGATACGCAGTATTTT,CASSSQGRGSTDTQYF
TRBV9,TRBJ2-2,NA,NA,TGTGCCAGCAGCGTAGCTCGGCAGGACACCGGGGAGCTGTTTTTT,CASSVARQDTGELFF
TRBV12-3/TRBV12-4,TRBJ2-5,NA,NA,TGTGCCAGCAGCCGGAGAGTTGACAGCACGCGGACCCAGTACTTC,CASSRRVDSTRTQYF
TRBV2,TRBJ1-5,NA,TRBD1,TGTGCCAGCAACCGACAGGGGAATCAGCCCCAGCATTTT,CASNRQGNQPQHF
TRBV20-1,TRBJ2-3,NA,TRBD2,TGCAGTGCTAGTCGACTAGCCCTTTCTAGGCATACGCAGTATTTT,CSASRLALSRHTQYF
TRBV19,TRBJ2-7,NA,TRBD1,TGTGCCAGTAAGACAGGGCGCGACGAGCAGTACTTC,CASKTGRDEQYF
TRBV24-1,TRBJ1-2,NA,NA,TGTGCCACCAGTGACCACGGGACAACTATTTATGGCTACACCTTC,CATSDHGTTIYGYTF
TRBV19,TRBJ1-1,NA,NA,TGTGCCAGTAGGGGATCGGAGACTGAAGCTTTCTTT,CASRGSETEAFF
TRBV25-1,TRBJ2-1,NA,TRBD2,TGTGCCAGCAGCGAATGGGAGGGAGCTGGATACAATGAGCAGTTCTTC,CASSEWEGAGYNEQFF
TRBV2,TRBJ1-5,NA,NA,TGTGCCAGCAGTGAAGGGACAATTAGCAATCAGCCCCAGCATTTT,CASSEGTISNQPQHF
TRBV7-9,TRBJ2-2,many,TRBD2,TGTGCCAGCAGCTTAAGACTAGCGGAGAACACCGGGGAGCTGTTTTTT,CASSLRLAENTGELFF
TRBV20-1,TRBJ2-7,NA,NA,TGCAGTGCTAGGGTGGAGAACTCCTACGAGCAGTACTTC,CSARVENSYEQYF